These T cell receptor beta chains were read from a single sample in a study of T-cell reconstitution after alpha-beta-depleted transplantation in children. A single record per CDR3 protein comes from TCRdb applying MiXCR to the PCR reads. The table lists approximately 980,000 distinct CDR3 sequences, 25% to 35% of them singletons. The sequenced sample was PBMCs, mostly from graft donor cells, obtained 360 days after TCRalphabeta/CD19-depleted stem cell transplant. The receptors come from a boy younger than two who had a stem cell transplant for SCID, so the T cells may come from the graft donor. CDR3s include the opening cysteine and the closing phenylalanine or tryptophan. Fields, in order: V gene, D gene, clone size, J gene, CDR3 protein, CDR3 DNA. D genes are given only for firm matches. Only some rows state a clone size, as once, few, many or a class for expanded clones.

TRBV12-3/TRBV12-4	TRBD2	many	TRBJ2-5	CASSLGTSGRPVQETQYF	TGTGCCAGCAGTTTAGGGACTAGCGGGCGGCCCGTCCAAGAGACCCAGTACTTC
TRBV21-1	.	once	TRBJ1-2	CASSAPPSYTF	TGTGCCAGCAGCGCCCCTCCCAGCTACACCTTC
TRBV2	.	few	TRBJ2-1	CAREARGNEQFF	TGTGCCAGAGAGGCGAGGGGTAATGAGCAGTTCTTC
TRBV25-1	TRBD1	.	TRBJ2-3	CASAPDRERDTQYF	TGTGCCAGCGCTCCGGACAGGGAGCGGGATACGCAGTATTTT
TRBV25-1	.	few	TRBJ1-1	CASSGLTGYHTEAFF	TGTGCCAGCAGTGGTCTCACAGGGTACCACACTGAAGCTTTCTTT
TRBV20-1	TRBD1	few	TRBJ2-7	CSARIPSRQGAREQYF	TGCAGTGCTAGAATTCCCTCGCGGCAGGGGGCGCGCGAGCAGTACTTC
TRBV5-1	TRBD2	many	TRBJ2-2	CASSSGLAGGPNTGELFF	TGCGCCAGCAGCTCGGGACTAGCGGGGGGCCCAAACACCGGGGAGCTGTTTTTT
TRBV20-1	.	.	TRBJ1-1	CSARASAKAFF	TGCAGTGCCAGAGCCTCGGCGAAAGCTTTCTTT
TRBV6-1	.	.	TRBJ2-7	CASSPWGGAKSYEQYF	TGTGCCAGCAGCCCCTGGGGGGGGGCGAAGTCCTACGAGCAGTACTTC
TRBV11-2	.	many	TRBJ1-3	CASSLGQLGNTIYF	TGTGCCAGCAGCTTAGGACAGCTCGGAAACACCATATATTTT
TRBV6-2/TRBV6-3	.	.	TRBJ1-5	CASSYGGPHQPQHF	TGTGCCAGCAGTTACGGGGGGCCTCATCAGCCCCAGCATTTT
TRBV20-1	.	few	TRBJ2-3	CSAPRGGGYTDTQYF	TGCAGTGCTCCCCGGGGCGGGGGCTACACAGATACGCAGTATTTT
TRBV7-2	.	many	TRBJ2-3	CASSMGQSGQDTQYF	TGTGCCAGCAGCATGGGACAAAGCGGCCAAGATACGCAGTATTTT
TRBV2	.	few	TRBJ1-2	CASSTESYGYTF	TGTGCCAGCAGCACGGAATCGTATGGCTACACCTTC
TRBV12-3/TRBV12-4	.	.	TRBJ1-2	CASSLSSGVGGYTF	TGTGCCAGCAGTTTATCCTCAGGGGTGGGTGGCTACACCTTC
TRBV5-6	TRBD1	few	TRBJ1-1	CASSLGRDSRSTEAFF	TGTGCCAGCAGCTTGGGCCGGGACAGTAGGAGCACTGAAGCTTTCTTT
TRBV3-1	.	few	TRBJ2-1	CASSRSVGEQFF	TGTGCCAGCAGCCGATCCGTGGGTGAGCAGTTCTTC
TRBV12-3/TRBV12-4	.	.	TRBJ2-1	CASSPFPTLTVNEQFF	TGTGCCAGCAGCCCTTTCCCTACATTGACAGTCAATGAGCAGTTCTTC
TRBV12-3/TRBV12-4	.	many	TRBJ1-4	CASSPSGRVTNEKLFF	TGTGCCAGCAGCCCTTCAGGACGGGTGACTAATGAAAAACTGTTTTTT
TRBV10-3	.	few	TRBJ2-7	CAISEVRTYEQYF	TGTGCCATCAGTGAGGTCAGGACCTACGAGCAGTACTTC
TRBV12-3/TRBV12-4	.	.	TRBJ2-1	CASRPTGPSSYNEQFF	TGTGCCAGCAGGCCCACCGGGCCAAGCTCCTACAATGAGCAGTTCTTC
TRBV4-3	TRBD2	.	TRBJ2-5	CASSQDVGGGGQETQYF	TGCGCCAGCAGCCAAGACGTTGGCGGGGGTGGGCAAGAGACCCAGTACTTC
TRBV7-2	.	.	TRBJ1-2	CASSGTGPGYGYTF	TGTGCCAGCAGCGGTACAGGGCCCGGCTATGGCTACACCTTC
TRBV2	.	.	TRBJ2-7	CASSERQGVHYEQYF	TGTGCCAGCAGTGAACGGCAAGGGGTTCACTACGAGCAGTACTTC
TRBV20-1	.	.	TRBJ1-1	CSARADRWNTEAFF	TGCAGTGCTAGAGCCGACAGGTGGAACACTGAAGCTTTCTTT
TRBV28	.	.	TRBJ2-3	CASSPPVGPTDTQYF	TGTGCCAGCAGCCCACCCGTGGGCCCCACAGATACGCAGTATTTT
TRBV12-3/TRBV12-4	.	.	TRBJ1-2	CASSSASKAYGYTF	TGTGCCAGCAGTTCCGCCTCTAAGGCGTATGGCTACACCTTC
TRBV12-3/TRBV12-4	TRBD2	.	TRBJ2-3	CASSPGLVLREDTQYF	TGTGCCAGCAGCCCGGGACTAGTGCTAAGAGAAGATACGCAGTATTTT
TRBV28	.	many	TRBJ2-7	CASTRGGSYEQYF	TGTGCCAGCACGAGGGGGGGCTCCTACGAGCAGTACTTC
TRBV29-1	TRBD1	.	TRBJ2-2	CSVTRGAGGFSTGELFF	TGCAGCGTGACCCGAGGGGCAGGGGGTTTCAGCACCGGGGAGCTGTTTTTT
TRBV7-8	.	few	TRBJ2-7	CASSTLGSSYEQYF	TGTGCCAGCAGTACCCTGGGGAGCTCCTACGAGCAGTACTTC
TRBV29-1	TRBD1	.	TRBJ1-1	CSADRGVSEAFF	TGCAGCGCCGACAGGGGGGTATCTGAAGCTTTCTTT
TRBV15	TRBD1	.	TRBJ2-7	CATSRAGTGGHEQYF	TGTGCCACCAGCAGGGCCGGGACAGGGGGCCACGAGCAGTACTTC
TRBV29-1	.	few	TRBJ1-1	CSVQDSAAFF	TGCAGCGTTCAGGACTCCGCGGCTTTCTTT
TRBV10-2	.	.	TRBJ2-1	CASSEGRTYNEQFF	TGCGCCAGCAGTGAGGGACGGACCTACAATGAGCAGTTCTTC
TRBV5-1	TRBD1	.	TRBJ2-5	CASSSAGGPRQETQYF	TGCGCCAGCAGCTCGGCAGGGGGCCCGAGACAAGAGACCCAGTACTTC
TRBV12-3/TRBV12-4	TRBD1	.	TRBJ1-5	CASRSGQGGYQPQHF	TGTGCCAGCAGATCGGGACAGGGGGGATATCAGCCCCAGCATTTT
TRBV15	.	many	TRBJ2-3	CATSRGPGDSTDTQYF	TGTGCCACCAGCAGAGGTCCGGGGGATAGCACAGATACGCAGTATTTT
TRBV5-1	TRBD2	few	TRBJ2-3	CASSLPAGGPGDTQYF	TGCGCCAGCAGCTTGCCAGCGGGGGGGCCAGGAGATACGCAGTATTTT
TRBV5-1	TRBD1	few	TRBJ1-4	CASSLTTGASNEKLFF	TGCGCCAGCAGCCTGACAACAGGGGCCTCTAATGAAAAACTGTTTTTT